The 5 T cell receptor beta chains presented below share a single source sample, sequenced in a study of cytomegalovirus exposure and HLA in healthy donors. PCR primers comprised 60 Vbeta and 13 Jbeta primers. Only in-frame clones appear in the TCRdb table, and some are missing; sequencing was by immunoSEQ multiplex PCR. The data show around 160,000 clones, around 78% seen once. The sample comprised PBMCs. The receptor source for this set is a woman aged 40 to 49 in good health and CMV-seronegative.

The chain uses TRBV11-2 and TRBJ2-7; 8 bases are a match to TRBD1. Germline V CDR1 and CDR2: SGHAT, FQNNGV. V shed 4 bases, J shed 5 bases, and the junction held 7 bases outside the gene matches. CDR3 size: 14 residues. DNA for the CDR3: TGTGCCAGCAGCTCTCGGACAGGGTGGAACGAGCAGTACTTC. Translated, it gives CASSSRTGWNEQYF.

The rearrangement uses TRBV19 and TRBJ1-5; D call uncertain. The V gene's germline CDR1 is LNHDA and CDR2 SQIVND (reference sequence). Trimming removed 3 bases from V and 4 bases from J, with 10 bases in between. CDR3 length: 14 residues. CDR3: CASSISTDNQPQHF. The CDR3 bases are TGTGCCAGTAGTATCTCGACTGATAATCAGCCCCAGCATTTT.

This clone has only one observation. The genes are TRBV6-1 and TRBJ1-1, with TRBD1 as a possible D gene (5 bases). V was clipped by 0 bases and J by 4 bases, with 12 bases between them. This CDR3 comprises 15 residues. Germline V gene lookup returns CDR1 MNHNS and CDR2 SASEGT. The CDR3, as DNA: TGTGCCAGCAGTGAAGCGGGGGGTGCTCGCACTGAAGCTTTCTTT. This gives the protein CASSEAGGARTEAFF.

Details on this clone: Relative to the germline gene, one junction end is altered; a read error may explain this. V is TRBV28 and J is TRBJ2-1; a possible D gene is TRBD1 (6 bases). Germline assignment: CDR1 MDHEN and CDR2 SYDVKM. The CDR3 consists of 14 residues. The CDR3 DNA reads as TGTGCCAGCTCCCTGGGGGCGGGCTACATTGAGCAGTTCTTC. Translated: CASSLGAGYIEQFF.

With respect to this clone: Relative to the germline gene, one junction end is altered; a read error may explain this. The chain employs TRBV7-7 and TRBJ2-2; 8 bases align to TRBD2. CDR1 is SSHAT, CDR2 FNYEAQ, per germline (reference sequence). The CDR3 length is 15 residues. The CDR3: CASSLVASGTGELFF. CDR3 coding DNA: TGTGCTAGCAGCTTAGTGGCTAGCGGGACCGGGGAGCTGTTTTTT. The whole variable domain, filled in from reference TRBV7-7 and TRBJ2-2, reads GAGVSQSPRYKVTKRGQDVTLRCDPISSHATLYWYQQALGQGPEFLTYFNYEAQPDKSGLPSDRFSAERPEGSISTLTIQRTEQRDSAMYRCASSLVASGTGELFFGEGSRLTVL.